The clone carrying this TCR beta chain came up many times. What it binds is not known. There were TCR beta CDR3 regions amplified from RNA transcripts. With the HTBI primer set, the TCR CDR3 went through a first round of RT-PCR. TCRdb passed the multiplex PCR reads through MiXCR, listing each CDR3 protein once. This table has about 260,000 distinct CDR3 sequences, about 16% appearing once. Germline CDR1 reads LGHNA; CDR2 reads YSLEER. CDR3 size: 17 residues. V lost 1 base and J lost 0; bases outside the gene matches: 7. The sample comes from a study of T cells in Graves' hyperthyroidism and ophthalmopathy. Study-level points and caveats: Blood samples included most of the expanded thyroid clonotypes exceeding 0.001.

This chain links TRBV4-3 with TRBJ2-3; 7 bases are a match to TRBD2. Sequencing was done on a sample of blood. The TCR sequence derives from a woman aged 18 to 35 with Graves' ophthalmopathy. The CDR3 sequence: CASSQGPGGTSTDTQYF. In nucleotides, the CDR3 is TGCGCCAGCAGCCAAGGTCCGGGGGGAACTAGCACAGATACGCAGTATTTT.